This T cell receptor beta chain was captured in a study of blood T cell repertoires in COVID-19. Study in general: The United States, Italy and Spain supplied acute and convalescent COVID-19 samples. T cells, B-cell-depleted T cells, or PBMCs supplied cDNA or gDNA.

Original data processing: Amplification from reference gene primers served as the basis for estimated nucleated cell counts. Repertoires were generated with immunoSEQ multiplex PCR, while TCRdb's copy carries only in-frame clones and drops some. V, J and clone size derive from that table, while D and trimming were established from the DNA sequence. The repertoire holds 100,000 to 150,000 clones, with roughly 80% as singletons. Between the trimmed V and J ends, which lost 3 bases and 4 bases, there was a span of 7 bases. The CDR3 contains 13 residues. The source of this sequence is a woman aged 60-70 years with acute or convalescent COVID-19. Sequencing was performed on peripheral blood. The chain combines TRBV12-3 or TRBV12-4 with TRBJ1-3; no clear D. Written as DNA, the CDR3 is TGTGCCAGCAGTTTGCGGCGAGGAAACACCATATATTTT. Its protein product is CASSLRRGNTIYF.